What follows are 32 T cell receptor beta chains derived from one specimen sequenced in a study of shared clonotypes between healthy human individuals. The table came from immunoSEQ multiplex PCR; TCRdb's copy has only in-frame clones and leaves some out. The sample contains about 1,900,000 clones, about 95% of which appear only once. Naive CD8 cells, CD45RO-negative and positively selected for CCR7, excluded terminally differentiated effector memory CD45RA+ cells. The sample was naive CD8+ T cells sorted from blood. The receptors here all came from a man aged 18 to 30 in good health.

V and J are TRBV2 and TRBJ1-1, with TRBD1 matching 10 bases. CDR1 is SNHLY and CDR2 is FYNNEI in the germline V gene. The CDR3 runs to 15 residues. The ends lost 1 base at V and 11 bases at J; junction bases unmatched: 10. The CDR3 nucleotides are TGTGCCAGCAGTGAAGGGGAGGGACAGGGGCTTGGTGCTTTCTTT. It yields the protein CASSEGEGQGLGAFF.

The chain recombines TRBV6-4 with TRBJ2-2; no clear D. Trimming left V 0 bases short and J 6 bases short, with 5 bases between. Germline loops: CDR1 MRHNA, CDR2 SNTAGT. The CDR3 runs 13 residues. The CDR3 DNA reads as TGTGCCAGCAGTGACTCCGAGGCCGGGGAGCTGTTTTTT. It yields the protein CASSDSEAGELFF.

V gene TRBV27 combines with J gene TRBJ1-5, with unresolved D. The germline V gene has CDR1 MNHEY and CDR2 SMNVEV (reference sequence). The V end lost 8 bases, the J end lost 0 bases, and 14 bases lay between the germline ends. The CDR3 is 15 residues long. The CDR3 spells CASGNLGRSNQPQHF. Here the CDR3 DNA reads TGTGCCAGCGGAAATCTAGGACGTAGCAATCAGCCCCAGCATTTT.

V gene TRBV2 combines with J gene TRBJ2-1, with 7 bases aligning to TRBD1. CDR1 SNHLY and CDR2 FYNNEI come from the germline V gene. The ends lost 11 bases at V and 6 bases at J; junction bases unmatched: 13. CDR3 length: 14 amino acids. This CDR3 is CAGRGDTGANEQFF. The CDR3 DNA sequence: TGTGCCGGACGAGGGGATACAGGGGCCAATGAGCAGTTCTTC.

The V gene is TRBV4-1, the J gene TRBJ2-7; D could derive from TRBD1 or TRBD2 (6 bases each). Germline V gene lookup returns CDR1 MGHRA and CDR2 YSYEKL. The V gene lost 1 base and the J gene lost 4 bases, with 14 bases spanning the gap. The CDR3 has 15 amino acids. In nucleotides, the CDR3 is TGCGCCAGCAGCCAAGCCCGGGGGCTCGTTTACGAGCAGTACTTC. It specifies CASSQARGLVYEQYF.

The J gene is TRBJ2-7, the V gene TRBV4-3; D might be TRBD2 (5 bases). This CDR3 region has 14 residues. V lost 0 bases and J 3 bases, leaving 9 bases between the germline ends. Germline-derived CDR1 and CDR2 are LGHNA and YSLEER. The CDR3 spells CASSQEPSGYEQYF. The DNA for the CDR3 is TGCGCCAGCAGCCAAGAGCCAAGCGGCTACGAGCAGTACTTC.

This chain joins TRBV5-1 and TRBJ1-1; D may be TRBD1 (5 bases). Germline values: CDR1 SGHRS, CDR2 YFSETQ. Trimming cost V 0 bases and J 5 bases, with 14 bases left between them. This CDR3 comprises 15 residues. The CDR3 reads CASSLGHIGETEAFF. In DNA form, the CDR3 reads TGCGCCAGCAGCTTGGGGCATATAGGGGAAACTGAAGCTTTCTTT.

V is TRBV6-1 and J is TRBJ2-7, with a weak D call TRBD1 (6 bases). Trimming cost V 2 bases and J 7 bases, with 18 bases left between them. This CDR3 is 15 amino acids long. CDR1 is MNHNS and CDR2 is SASEGT in the germline V gene. For the CDR3, the DNA is TGTGCCAGCAGTGAACTGAGGGGGAGATCGGGGGAGCAGTACTTC. Translating gives CASSELRGRSGEQYF.

V usage is TRBV11-2 and J usage is TRBJ2-7, with a weak D call TRBD2 (5 bases). The V and J ends lost 1 base and 3 bases respectively, with 16 bases between them. The CDR3 spans 16 residues. CDR1 SGHAT and CDR2 FQNNGV come from the germline V gene. The CDR3 DNA is TGTGCCAGCAGCTTAGGTTCAGGCGGGCTAGGCTACGAGCAGTACTTC. Amino acids: CASSLGSGGLGYEQYF. Variable domain in full (rest from reference TRBV11-2 and TRBJ2-7): EAGVAQSPRYKIIEKRQSVAFWCNPISGHATLYWYQQILGQGPKLLIQFQNNGVVDDSQLPKDRFSAERLKGVDSTLKIQPAKLEDSAVYLCASSLGSGGLGYEQYFGPGTRLTVT.

Concerning this clone itself: Germline and junction disagree at one end, which may indicate a read error. The rearrangement links TRBV2 to TRBJ1-4; the D gene is possibly TRBD1 (6 bases). CDR1 is SNHLY and CDR2 is FYNNEI in the germline V gene. The CDR3 is made up of 16 amino acids. CDR3 in DNA: TGTGCCAGCAGCGAAGGGGGGGAAGGTCGGAATGAAAAACTGTTTTTT. It specifies CASSEGGEGRNEKLFF.

This clone was detected only once. The rearrangement joins TRBV7-8 to TRBJ2-1, with D perhaps matching TRBD1 (5 bases). This CDR3 comprises 16 residues. Germline assignment: CDR1 SGHVS and CDR2 FQNEAQ. Trimming took off 1 base at V and 2 bases at J, with 12 bases between the two ends. The CDR3: CASSLEDTVPYNEQFF. The CDR3 nucleotides read TGTGCCAGCAGCTTAGAGGACACCGTCCCCTACAATGAGCAGTTCTTC.

The CDR3 region has the DNA TGTGCCAGCACCCCTGGACAGGGATCCCCCTATGGCTACACCTTC. Protein sequence: CASTPGQGSPYGYTF. The chain combines TRBV6-5 with TRBJ1-2; 8 bases align to TRBD1. V lost 7 bases and J lost 4; bases outside the gene matches: 11. This CDR3 comprises 15 residues. Germline values: CDR1 MNHEY, CDR2 SVGAGI.

The chain carries TRBV7-9 and TRBJ2-1; 13 bases fit TRBD2. The germline V gene encodes CDR1 SEHNR and CDR2 FQNEAQ (reference sequence). After removal of 5 bases from V and 7 bases from J, the junction contained 5 bases not matched to a gene. CDR3 length: 15 amino acids. CDR3 in DNA: TGTGCCAGCAGCGTGACGGGACTAGCGGGAAATGAGCAGTTCTTC. This gives the protein CASSVTGLAGNEQFF.

V and J are TRBV6-5 and TRBJ2-7; the D call may be TRBD1 or TRBD2 (5 bases each). The CDR3 runs to 13 residues. CDR1 and CDR2 (germline): MNHEY, SVGAGI. Trimming removed 8 bases from V and 4 bases from J, with 15 bases in between. The CDR3 sequence is CASGPGATYEQYF. Here the CDR3 DNA reads TGTGCCAGCGGGCCCGGGGCCACTTACGAGCAGTACTTC.

V usage is TRBV6-1 and J usage is TRBJ2-7, with no clear D. The CDR3 has 18 amino acids. CDR1 is MNHNS and CDR2 is SASEGT in the germline V gene. Trimming shortened V by 2 bases and J by 3 bases, and 23 bases separated the two germline ends. CDR3: CASSEWIRKGPSSYEQYF. As DNA, the CDR3 is TGTGCCAGCAGTGAATGGATAAGAAAGGGTCCATCCAGCTACGAGCAGTACTTC.

The J gene is TRBJ2-7, the V gene TRBV7-9; possibly TRBD2 for D (6 bases). Germline V lookup: CDR1 SEHNR, CDR2 FQNEAQ (reference sequence). This CDR3 has 16 residues. V shed 5 bases and J shed 3 bases, with 20 bases lying between them. The DNA for the CDR3 is TGTGCCAGCAGCCCATCCGAGGCGGGGTTGGACTACGAGCAGTACTTC. Its translation is CASSPSEAGLDYEQYF.

The genes are TRBV29-1 and TRBJ2-1; D is uncertain. Germline V gene lookup returns CDR1 SQVTM and CDR2 ANQGSEA. The CDR3 totals 16 residues. V was trimmed by 4 bases and J by 6 bases, leaving 22 bases between them. The CDR3: CSVVAPPSAGGNEQFF. CDR3 nucleotides: TGCAGCGTTGTAGCCCCCCCGAGTGCCGGTGGCAATGAGCAGTTCTTC.

This clone was counted a single time. The V gene is TRBV21-1, the J gene TRBJ2-7; the table gives TRBD2 as D, unverified against the DNA. TRBV21-1 is shown as a pseudogene. This CDR3 has 17 residues. CDR3 residues: CASSPPASGDISYEQYF. The CDR3 DNA sequence: TGTGCCAGCAGCCCCCCCGCTAGCGGCGATATCTCCTACGAGCAGTACTTC.

The DNA of the CDR3 is TGTGCCAGCAGTTACTCTGCCGAAAAACTGTTTTTT. Translating it yields CASSYSAEKLFF. The chain couples TRBV6-6 to TRBJ1-4, with unresolved D. The germline CDR1 and CDR2 sequences are MNHNY and SVGAGI (reference sequence). This CDR3 has 12 amino acids. Trimming left V 0 bases short and J 8 bases short, with 4 bases between.

With regard to this clone: At the DNA level, this CDR3 is encoded by other sequences in the same sample as well. The rearrangement uses TRBV27 and TRBJ1-1; TRBD1 might be the D (5 bases). The CDR3 loop spans 14 amino acids. The germline V and J ends were trimmed by 4 bases and 2 bases, with 11 bases remaining between them. Per the germline V gene, CDR1 is MNHEY and CDR2 is SMNVEV (reference sequence). The CDR3 spells CASSWGEGNTEAFF. The CDR3 DNA is TGTGCCAGCAGTTGGGGGGAGGGTAACACTGAAGCTTTCTTT.

The chain carries TRBV2 and TRBJ2-3; weak D call: TRBD2 (6 bases). CDR1 and CDR2 (germline): SNHLY, FYNNEI. The CDR3 runs to 14 residues. The germline V and J ends were trimmed by 9 bases and 0 bases, with 13 bases remaining between them. The CDR3: CASGASASTDTQYF. In nucleotides, the CDR3 is TGTGCCAGTGGGGCTAGCGCGAGCACAGATACGCAGTATTTT.

The chain has TRBV7-9 and TRBJ1-6; the match to TRBD1 covers 8 bases. The length of the CDR3 is 16 residues. With 8 bases clipped from V and 6 bases from J, the junction kept 12 bases outside the gene matches. CDR1 and CDR2 (germline): SEHNR, FQNEAQ (reference sequence). The CDR3 sequence is CASEGTGGQGNSPLHF. CDR3 nucleotides: TGTGCCAGCGAGGGCACTGGAGGACAGGGTAATTCACCCCTCCACTTT.

This clone showed up just once. The rearrangement uses TRBV27 and TRBJ1-5; D gene ambiguous. Trimming stripped 6 bases from V and 1 base from J, with 19 bases between. The CDR3 length is 17 residues. CDR1 is MNHEY, CDR2 SMNVEV, per germline (reference sequence). The CDR3 region has the DNA TGTGCCAGCAGGACTCACCAAGACTTTGGAAGCAATCAGCCCCAGCATTTT. Protein product: CASRTHQDFGSNQPQHF.

The chain recombines TRBV10-1 with TRBJ2-2, with a tentative D call TRBD1 (5 bases). Per germline, CDR1 WNHNN and CDR2 SYGVQD (reference sequence). The CDR3 is 14 residues long. V lost 5 bases, J lost 0 bases, and 7 bases lay in between. The CDR3 sequence: CASSPGSNTGELFF. The CDR3, as DNA: TGCGCCAGCAGTCCAGGGTCGAACACCGGGGAGCTGTTTTTT.

In the case of this clone: Other nucleotide sequences from this sample produce the same CDR3. V is TRBV7-9 and J is TRBJ2-7, with TRBD1 as a possible D gene (6 bases). The CDR3 contains 14 residues. Germline lookup yields CDR1 SEHNR and CDR2 FQNEAQ (reference sequence). V was shortened by 1 base and J by 2 bases, with 9 bases between the two germline ends. CDR3 coding DNA: TGTGCCAGCAGCTTAGTAGGGACACCCTACGAGCAGTACTTC. Its translation is CASSLVGTPYEQYF.

The gene calls are TRBV7-9 and TRBJ1-1; 10 bases fit TRBD1. The CDR3 runs 13 residues. Germline V gives CDR1 SEHNR, CDR2 FQNEAQ (reference sequence). The V segment lost 0 bases and the J segment 12 bases; nucleotides outside the gene matches: 4. The DNA for the CDR3 is TGTGCCAGCAGCTTAGCCCTGGACAGGGGGACTTTCTTT. This codes for CASSLALDRGTFF.

A word on this clone: Other DNA sequences in this specimen translate into the identical CDR3. The chain employs TRBV6-5 and TRBJ2-7, with D possibly TRBD1 on 6 matching bases. This CDR3 is 14 amino acids long. V gave up 0 bases and J gave up 2 bases, with 8 bases separating them. Germline CDR1 is MNHEY and CDR2 is SVGAGI. The CDR3 reads CASSYSGQTYEQYF. DNA of the CDR3: TGTGCCAGCAGTTACTCTGGACAGACCTACGAGCAGTACTTC.

The V gene is TRBV7-2, the J gene TRBJ1-5; 7 nucleotides line up with TRBD1. CDR1 is SGHTA and CDR2 is FQGNSA in the germline V gene. The length of the CDR3 is 15 residues. V was pared by 5 bases and J by 0 bases, with 4 bases of the junction left unmatched. Here the CDR3 reads CASSPGQVSNQPQHF. CDR3 nucleotide sequence: TGTGCCAGCAGCCCCGGACAGGTTAGCAATCAGCCCCAGCATTTT. The whole variable domain, filled in from reference TRBV7-2 and TRBJ1-5, reads GAGVSQSPSNKVTEKGKDVELRCDPISGHTALYWYRQSLGQGLEFLIYFQGNSAPDKSGLPSDRFSAERTGGSVSTLTIQRTQQEDSAVYLCASSPGQVSNQPQHFGDGTRLSIL.

The chain links TRBV10-2 to TRBJ2-7, with D possibly matching TRBD2 (6 bases). The CDR3 has 14 amino acids. Germline loops: CDR1 WSHSY, CDR2 SAAADI. V lost 4 bases and J lost 3, with 13 bases in between. CDR3: CASSVGGKIYEQYF. The CDR3, as DNA: TGCGCCAGCAGTGTTGGAGGGAAGATCTACGAGCAGTACTTC.

For this clone: Other DNA sequences from this sample encode an identical CDR3 as well. The chain joins TRBV28 to TRBJ2-3, with 12 bases aligning to TRBD2. The CDR3 is 17 amino acids. With V trimmed by 2 bases and J by 3 bases, 6 bases remained unmatched. The germline gives CDR1 MDHEN, CDR2 SYDVKM. CDR3: CASSLLAGGLGTDTQYF. CDR3 coding DNA: TGTGCCAGCAGTTTACTAGCGGGGGGGCTGGGGACAGATACGCAGTATTTT.

The chain is built from TRBV28 and TRBJ2-7; 8 bases fit TRBD2. The V gene's germline CDR1 is MDHEN and CDR2 SYDVKM. CDR3 length equals 15 residues. The V segment lost 7 bases and the J segment 3 bases; nucleotides outside the gene matches: 11. This chain's CDR3 is CASTRPGGDVYEQYF. CDR3 nucleotides: TGTGCCAGCACCCGTCCCGGGGGGGATGTCTACGAGCAGTACTTC.

The V call is TRBV27, the J call TRBJ2-7, with TRBD1 identical over 7 bases. CDR1 is MNHEY, CDR2 SMNVEV, per germline (reference sequence). V gave up 2 bases and J gave up 2 bases; unmatched junction bases: 6. The CDR3 has 15 residues. CDR3 residues: CASSLVGTATYEQYF. The CDR3 nucleotides read TGTGCCAGCAGTTTAGTAGGGACAGCGACCTACGAGCAGTACTTC.